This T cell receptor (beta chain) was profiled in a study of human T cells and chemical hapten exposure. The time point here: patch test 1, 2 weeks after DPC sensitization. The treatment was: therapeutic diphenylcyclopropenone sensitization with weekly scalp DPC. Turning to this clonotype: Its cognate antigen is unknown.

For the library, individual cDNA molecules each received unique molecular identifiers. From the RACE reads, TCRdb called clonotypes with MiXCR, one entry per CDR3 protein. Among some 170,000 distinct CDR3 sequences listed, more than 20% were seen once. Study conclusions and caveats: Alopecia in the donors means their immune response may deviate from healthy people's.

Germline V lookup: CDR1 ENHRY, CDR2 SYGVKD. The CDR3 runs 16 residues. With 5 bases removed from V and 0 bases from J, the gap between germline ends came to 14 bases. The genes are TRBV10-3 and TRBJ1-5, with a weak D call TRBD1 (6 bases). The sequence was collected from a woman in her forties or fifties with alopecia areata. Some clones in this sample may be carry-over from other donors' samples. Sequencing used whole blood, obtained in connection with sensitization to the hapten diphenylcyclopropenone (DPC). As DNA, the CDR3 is TGTGCCATCAGTCTGGACAGTCCAGATAGCAATCAGCCCCAGCATTTT. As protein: CAISLDSPDSNQPQHF.